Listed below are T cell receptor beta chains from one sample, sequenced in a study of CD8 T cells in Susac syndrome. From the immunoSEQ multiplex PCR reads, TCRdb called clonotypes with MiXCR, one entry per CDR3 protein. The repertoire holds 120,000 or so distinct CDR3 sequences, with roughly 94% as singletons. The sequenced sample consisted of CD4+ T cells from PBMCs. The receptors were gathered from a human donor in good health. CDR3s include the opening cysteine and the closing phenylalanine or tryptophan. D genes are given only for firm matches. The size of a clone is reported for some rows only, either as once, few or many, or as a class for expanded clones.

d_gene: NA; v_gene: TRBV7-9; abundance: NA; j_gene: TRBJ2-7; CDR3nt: TGTGCCAGCAGCCCCTCGGAGGCCCTACCACCCGCCTACGAGCAGTACTTC; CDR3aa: CASSPSEALPPAYEQYF
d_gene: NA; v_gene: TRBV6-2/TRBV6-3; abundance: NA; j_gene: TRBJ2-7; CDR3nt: TGTGCCAGCGAAAGCGCAGTATCCTACGAGCAGTACTTC; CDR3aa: CASESAVSYEQYF
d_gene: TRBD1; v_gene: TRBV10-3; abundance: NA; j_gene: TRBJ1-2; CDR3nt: TGTGCCATACGACAGGGGGCGGATGGCTACACCTTC; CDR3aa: CAIRQGADGYTF
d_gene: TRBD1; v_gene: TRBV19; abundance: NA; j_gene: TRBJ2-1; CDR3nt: TGTGCCAGTAGTGTAACAGGGGTGGATGGGAATGAGCAGTTCTTC; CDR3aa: CASSVTGVDGNEQFF
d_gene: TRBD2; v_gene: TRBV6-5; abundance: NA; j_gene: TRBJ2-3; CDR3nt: TGTGCCAGCAGTTCTCCCGGGACTAGCGGCACAGATACGCAGTATTTT; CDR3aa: CASSSPGTSGTDTQYF
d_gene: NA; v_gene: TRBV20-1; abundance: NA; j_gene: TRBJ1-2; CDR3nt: TGCAGTGCTAGTGTACAGGGTGCTCCCTATGGCTACACCTTC; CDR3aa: CSASVQGAPYGYTF
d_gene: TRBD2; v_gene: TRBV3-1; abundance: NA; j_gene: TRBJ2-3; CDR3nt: TGTGCCAGCAGTACTAGCGGGGGCAGCACAGATACGCAGTATTTT; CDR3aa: CASSTSGGSTDTQYF
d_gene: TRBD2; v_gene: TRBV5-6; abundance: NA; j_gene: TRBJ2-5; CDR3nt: TGTGCCAGCAGCTTGGTCGGAAGCGGGAGGTCCCCAGAGACCCAGTACTTC; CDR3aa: CASSLVGSGRSPETQYF
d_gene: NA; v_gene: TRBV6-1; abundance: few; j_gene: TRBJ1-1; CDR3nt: TGTGCCAGCAGCCGAGTGAGGAACACTGAAGCTTTCTTT; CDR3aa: CASSRVRNTEAFF
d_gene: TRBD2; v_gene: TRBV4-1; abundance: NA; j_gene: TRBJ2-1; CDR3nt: TGCGCCAGCAGCCAAGATTACCTAGCGGGCGGAAAGCAGTTCTTC; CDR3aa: CASSQDYLAGGKQFF
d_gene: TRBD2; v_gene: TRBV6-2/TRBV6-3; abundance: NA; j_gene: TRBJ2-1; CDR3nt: TGTGCCAGCAGTCTAAACCGACTAGCGGTGATCTACAATGAGCAGTTCTTC; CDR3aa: CASSLNRLAVIYNEQFF
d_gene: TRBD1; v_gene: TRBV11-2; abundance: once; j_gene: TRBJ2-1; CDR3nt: TGTGCCAGCAGCTTACTTGGGACAGGGGTAAGGAATGAGCAGTTCTTC; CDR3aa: CASSLLGTGVRNEQFF
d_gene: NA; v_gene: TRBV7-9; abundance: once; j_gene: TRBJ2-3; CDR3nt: TGTGCCAGCAGCCCTCGGAGGTCTAGCACAGATACGCAGTATTTT; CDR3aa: CASSPRRSSTDTQYF
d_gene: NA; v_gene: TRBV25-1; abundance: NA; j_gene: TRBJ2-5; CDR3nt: TGTGCCAGCAGTGACCCCAGGGGAGTAGAGACCCAGTACTTC; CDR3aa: CASSDPRGVETQYF
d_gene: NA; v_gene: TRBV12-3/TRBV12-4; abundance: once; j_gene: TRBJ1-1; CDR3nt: TGTGCCAGCAGTCCTACGATTTTCACTGAAGCTTTCTTT; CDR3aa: CASSPTIFTEAFF
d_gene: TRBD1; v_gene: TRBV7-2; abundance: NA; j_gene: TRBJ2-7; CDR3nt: TGTGCCAGCAGGGAGCCGGGACAGGGGACCTACGAGCAGTACTTC; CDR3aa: CASREPGQGTYEQYF